Shown below are 13 T cell receptor beta chains from a single sample sequenced in a study of cytomegalovirus exposure and HLA in healthy donors. The PCR was carried out with 60 Vbeta primers and 13 Jbeta primers. Method: immunoSEQ multiplex PCR; TCRdb's copy keeps in-frame clones and lacks some. There are roughly 130,000 clones in the sample; roughly four fifths occur only once, and under 6.5% lies in the top ten. Material for sequencing was PBMCs. These receptors were collected from a woman in her forties or fifties in good health and CMV-seropositive.

This rearrangement joins TRBV4-1 to TRBJ2-3; 9 positions match TRBD1. Trimming removed 4 bases from V and 2 bases from J; junction bases left unmatched: 4. The germline V gene encodes CDR1 MGHRA and CDR2 YSYEKL. The CDR3 length is 15 residues. CDR3 sequence reads: CASSPDRGITDTQYF. CDR3 nucleotides: TGCGCCAGCAGCCCGGACAGGGGTATCACAGATACGCAGTATTTT.

The chain links TRBV2 to TRBJ1-1; no firm D call. The CDR3 is 13 residues long. Germline-derived CDR1 and CDR2 are SNHLY and FYNNEI. The ends were cut back, 4 bases at V and 3 bases at J, with 9 bases in the middle. CDR3 sequence: CASSASGYTEAFF. CDR3 nucleotide sequence: TGTGCCAGCAGTGCTAGTGGTTACACTGAAGCTTTCTTT.

Remarks on this clone: A junction end diverges from the germline sequence, so it may reflect a read error. This chain connects TRBV5-6 to TRBJ1-2, with a possible D match to TRBD1 (6 bases). The germline gives CDR1 SGHDT, CDR2 YYEEEE. The CDR3 runs to 12 residues. The DNA for the CDR3 is TGTGCCAGCAGCTACCAGCACGGGACATCGGAATTC. Amino acids: CASSYQHGTSEF.

The V call is TRBV4-2, the J call TRBJ2-7; TRBD1 agrees at 9 bases. Germline V gene data show CDR1 as LGHNA and CDR2 as YNFKEQ. The V segment lost 4 bases and the J segment 4 bases; nucleotides outside the gene matches: 11. CDR3 length: 16 amino acids. The CDR3 region is CASSRDPGQGEYEQYF. CDR3 DNA: TGTGCCAGCAGCCGGGATCCGGGACAGGGCGAATACGAGCAGTACTTC.

V usage is TRBV5-1 and J usage is TRBJ1-3; TRBD1 might be the D (6 bases). In germline, CDR1 is SGHRS, CDR2 YFSETQ. V was clipped by 0 bases and J by 0 bases, with 10 bases between them. This CDR3 contains 16 residues. CDR3 amino acids: CASSLGGPSSGNTIYF. CDR3 DNA: TGCGCCAGCAGCTTGGGGGGGCCATCCTCTGGAAACACCATATATTTT. Based on the CDR3 plus reference TRBV5-1 and TRBJ1-3, the full variable domain is KAGVTQTPRYLIKTRGQQVTLSCSPISGHRSVSWYQQTPGQGLQFLFEYFSETQRNKGNFPGRFSGRQFSNSRSEMNVSTLELGDSALYLCASSLGGPSSGNTIYFGEGSWLTVV.

This clone appeared once. J is TRBJ2-7 and V is TRBV4-1; no definite D call. This CDR3 region has 16 residues. Trimming took off 1 base at V and 3 bases at J, with 16 bases between the two ends. CDR1 and CDR2 from the germline V gene are MGHRA and YSYEKL. The CDR3 bases are TGCGCCAGCAGCCAAGGCGGCAGTAATAACGACTACGAGCAGTACTTC. Translating gives CASSQGGSNNDYEQYF.

This clone has more than one count but fewer than ten. V usage is TRBV10-3 and J usage is TRBJ1-1; D unclear. Germline loops: CDR1 ENHRY, CDR2 SYGVKD. This CDR3 has 12 amino acids. V lost 5 bases to trimming and J lost 2 bases, with 6 bases between them. CDR3 in DNA: TGTGCCATCAGTCAAACAAACACTGAAGCTTTCTTT. Amino acid sequence: CAISQTNTEAFF.

This chain uses TRBV29-1 with TRBJ1-2, with D tentatively TRBD1 (5 bases). Deletions cut 1 base from V and 5 bases from J, with 11 bases between. CDR1 is SQVTM and CDR2 is ANQGSEA in the germline V gene. The CDR3 totals 13 residues. CDR3 residues: CSVEAGREYGYTF. Written as DNA, the CDR3 is TGCAGCGTTGAAGCAGGGAGGGAGTATGGCTACACCTTC. The variable domain in full, completed from reference TRBV29-1 and TRBJ1-2, reads SAVISQKPSRDICQRGTSLTIQCQVDSQVTMMFWYRQQPGQSLTLIATANQGSEATYESGFVIDKFPISRPNLTFSTLTVSNMSPEDSSIYLCSVEAGREYGYTFGSGTRLTVV.

The rearrangement links TRBV5-6 to TRBJ1-1, with 7 nucleotides matching TRBD1. V lost 0 bases to trimming and J lost 10 bases; unmatched junction nucleotides: 15. In germline, CDR1 is SGHDT, CDR2 YYEEEE. The CDR3 contains 16 residues. The CDR3 protein is CASSLVQGEALERAFF. CDR3 nucleotide sequence: TGTGCCAGCAGCTTGGTGCAGGGGGAAGCTCTCGAACGAGCTTTCTTT.

The CDR3 is CASSSPGAGGRRYEQYF. In DNA form, the CDR3 reads TGTGCCAGCAGCTCCCCCGGGGCGGGGGGCCGACGGTACGAGCAGTACTTC. V usage is TRBV5-4 and J usage is TRBJ2-7; 8 bases are shared with TRBD2. V shed 3 bases and J 4 bases; nucleotides not matched to a gene: 15. CDR1 is SGHNT and CDR2 is YYREEE in the germline V gene (reference sequence). The CDR3 totals 17 residues.

The chain combines TRBV10-3 with TRBJ2-1; 8 bases are a match to TRBD1. V shed 2 bases and J 6 bases; nucleotides not matched to a gene: 9. Germline V CDR1 and CDR2: ENHRY, SYGVKD. This CDR3 has 16 residues. DNA for the CDR3: TGTGCCATCAGTGAGGGGGGCGGACAGGGTATCAATGAGCAGTTCTTC. It codes for CAISEGGGQGINEQFF.

V usage is TRBV5-4 and J usage is TRBJ1-2; D is perhaps TRBD1 (6 bases). The CDR3 has 16 residues. Germline assignment: CDR1 SGHNT and CDR2 YYREEE (reference sequence). The V gene lost 4 bases and the J gene lost 4 bases, with 20 bases spanning the gap. This CDR3 reads CASSDARLRDIYGYTF. The CDR3 coding sequence is TGTGCCAGCAGCGATGCCAGGCTGAGGGACATCTATGGCTACACCTTC.

This chain connects TRBV5-1 to TRBJ1-5; a weak D match, TRBD1 (5 bases). This CDR3 has 14 amino acids. Per germline, CDR1 SGHRS and CDR2 YFSETQ. Trimming removed 2 bases from V and 1 base from J, with 7 bases in between. The DNA for the CDR3 is TGCGCCAGCAGCTTCGGGGGGAGCAATCAGCCCCAGCATTTT. Amino acids: CASSFGGSNQPQHF.